The 13 T cell receptor beta chains in this list originate from one sample, sequenced in a study of identical twins. From the 5' RACE reads, TCRdb called clonotypes with MiXCR, one entry per CDR3 protein. The data contain about 1.7 million distinct CDR3 sequences, roughly a third of them seen just once; the ten biggest clones take up under 0.35%. The sequenced sample was cord blood. Receptors were obtained from a newborn girl in good health.

This clonotype was found a few times. V and J are TRBV13 and TRBJ2-1, with TRBD2 matching over 11 bases. Germline V gives CDR1 PRHDT, CDR2 FYEKMQ (reference sequence). The CDR3 is made up of 16 amino acids. V gave up 5 bases and J gave up 3 bases; unmatched junction bases: 6. The CDR3 nucleotides read TGTGCCAGCAGCGGGGGACTAGCGGACCTCTACAATGAGCAGTTCTTC. This translates into CASSGGLADLYNEQFF.

This clonotype has just one count. The junction does not match germline at one end; this may be a read error. The rearrangement joins TRBV7-7 to TRBJ2-5; 9 bases line up with TRBD1. The CDR3 sequence is 15 residues long. Germline CDR1 is SSHAT and CDR2 is FNYEAQ (reference sequence). The CDR3 sequence: CASSPTGGRGNEQYF. The CDR3 coding sequence is TGTGCTAGCAGTCCCACAGGGGGCCGAGGGAATGAGCAGTACTTC. The whole variable domain, remainder taken from reference TRBV7-7 and TRBJ2-5, is GAGVSQSPRYKVTKRGQDVTLRCDPISSHATLYWYQQALGQGPEFLTYFNYEAQPDKSGLPSDRFSAERPEGSISTLTIQRTEQRDSAMYRCASSPTGGRGNEQYFGPGTRLLVL.

In this sample, this clonotype turned up a few times. The chain links TRBV28 to TRBJ1-1, with a possible D match to TRBD1 (6 bases). The germline V gene has CDR1 MDHEN and CDR2 SYDVKM. The CDR3 is made up of 12 amino acids. V was clipped by 4 bases and J by 13 bases, with 16 bases between them. CDR3 nucleotide sequence: TGTGCCAGCAGTTCGCAGGGGTCTTATCATTTCTTT. It specifies CASSSQGSYHFF.

The V gene is TRBV6-5, the J gene TRBJ2-1, with unresolved D. The J call may be in error: the DNA end matches TRBJ2-7 better. The CDR3 runs to 15 residues. Germline V gene lookup returns CDR1 MNHEY and CDR2 SVGAGI. The chain's CDR3 is CASSRLQRPHNEQYF. The CDR3 DNA reads as TGTGCCAGCAGTCGTCTACAGAGGCCTCACAATGAGCAGTACTTC.

This clonotype was counted at least ten times. The rearrangement uses TRBV25-1 and TRBJ2-7, with D hard to call. This CDR3 spans 14 amino acids. CDR1 and CDR2 from the germline V gene are MGHDK and SYGVNS. V was shortened by 3 bases and J by 1 base, with 10 bases between the two germline ends. CDR3 amino acids: CASSDRKVSYEQYF. CDR3 DNA: TGTGCCAGCAGTGATCGGAAGGTTTCCTACGAGCAGTACTTC.

This clonotype was found a few times. The chain joins TRBV10-3 to TRBJ2-7, with D unclear. Between the trimmed V and J ends, which lost 0 bases and 3 bases, there was a span of 15 bases. CDR1 and CDR2 (germline): ENHRY, SYGVKD. The CDR3 loop spans 16 amino acids. The CDR3 loop is CAISESTATRIYEQYF. Written as DNA, the CDR3 is TGTGCCATCAGTGAGTCTACCGCGACCCGAATCTACGAGCAGTACTTC.

J is TRBJ2-2 and V is TRBV28; 7 bases map to TRBD2. Germline assignment: CDR1 MDHEN and CDR2 SYDVKM. The J segment lost 3 bases and the V segment lost 3 bases, leaving 4 bases of the junction unmatched. This CDR3 has 15 amino acids. The CDR3 region is CASSFPSGYTGELFF. In DNA, the CDR3 is TGTGCCAGCAGTTTCCCTAGCGGTTACACCGGGGAGCTGTTTTTT. The full variable domain, in which reference TRBV28 and TRBJ2-2 provide the parts outside the CDR3, is DVKVTQSSRYLVKRTGEKVFLECVQDMDHENMFWYRQDPGLGLRLIYFSYDVKMKEKGDIPEGYSVSREKKERFSLILESASTNQTSMYLCASSFPSGYTGELFFGEGSRLTVL.

This chain uses TRBV10-3 with TRBJ1-1; maybe TRBD1 (5 bases). CDR1 is ENHRY, CDR2 SYGVKD, per germline. The CDR3 sequence is 13 residues long. V dropped 11 bases and J dropped 4 bases, with 17 bases sitting between them. The CDR3 DNA reads as TGTGCCGCCGCCTCGGAGGGGCCCACTGAAGCTTTCTTT. Residues: CAAASEGPTEAFF.

This clonotype was counted many times. The rearrangement links TRBV9 to TRBJ1-2, with unresolved D. Germline loops: CDR1 SGDLS, CDR2 YYNGEE. The CDR3 spans 12 residues. Trimming took 0 bases from V and 6 from J, leaving 6 bases between them. The CDR3 loop is CASSVVGDGYTF. CDR3 DNA: TGTGCCAGCAGCGTAGTTGGGGATGGCTACACCTTC.

This clonotype was seen ten or more times. V is TRBV11-2 and J is TRBJ2-5; D could derive from TRBD1 or TRBD2 (6 bases each). The CDR3 covers 15 residues. Germline loops: CDR1 SGHAT, CDR2 FQNNGV. Trimming took 5 bases from V and 11 from J, leaving 24 bases between them. CDR3 sequence: CASSLTGTSPGEQYF. For the CDR3, the DNA is TGTGCCAGCAGCCTCACCGGGACATCTCCGGGGGAGCAGTACTTC.

The chain combines TRBV20-1 with TRBJ2-7; 8 bases line up with TRBD2. The DNA end favors TRBJ2-5, so the J call may be wrong. CDR3 size: 13 residues. CDR1 is DFQATT, CDR2 SNEGSKA, per germline (reference sequence). CDR3 sequence (DNA): TGCAGTGCTAGCGGGGGGGCCATGAAGACCCAGTACTTC. This codes for CSASGGAMKTQYF.

A few counts support this clonotype. The chain employs TRBV4-2 and TRBJ2-7, with D unresolved. Germline values: CDR1 LGHNA, CDR2 YNFKEQ. The CDR3 has 15 amino acids. Trimming pared 4 bases from V and 7 bases from J, leaving 20 bases between. The CDR3 DNA reads TGTGCCAGCAGCCTTGGGGATAATTCCTACAATGAGCAGTACTTC. Protein sequence: CASSLGDNSYNEQYF.

This clonotype was seen a handful of times. The chain employs TRBV28 and TRBJ1-2; 7 bases are shared with TRBD1. Germline CDR1 is MDHEN and CDR2 is SYDVKM. Trimming removed 3 bases from V and 5 bases from J; junction bases left unmatched: 15. The CDR3 spans 17 residues. The CDR3 is CASSLNVPGTVFYGYTF. As DNA, the CDR3 is TGTGCCAGCAGTTTGAACGTCCCCGGGACAGTCTTTTATGGCTACACCTTC.